These 14 T cell receptor beta chains share one sample of origin, sequenced in a study of T cells after yellow fever vaccination. TCRdb independently ran MiXCR on the 5' RACE reads; one entry per CDR3 protein. Of 250,000 to 400,000 distinct CDR3 sequences detected, around 4.5% appear once; the ten largest clones hold less than 20%. The sample in question was PBMCs, obtained 15 days after the yellow fever booster vaccination. The receptors here all came from a man between 18 and 29 years old who received the YFV17D yellow fever vaccine.

This clonotype was recorded many times. The V call is TRBV6-1, the J call TRBJ1-2; unclear D gene. Germline loops: CDR1 MNHNS, CDR2 SASEGT. V was pared by 1 base and J by 2 bases, with 11 bases between. The CDR3 length is 15 residues. This CDR3 reads CASSEGRTENYGYTF. The CDR3 DNA is TGTGCCAGCAGTGAAGGAAGGACGGAAAACTATGGCTACACCTTC.

The sample holds many counts of this clonotype. The CDR3 nucleotides read TGTGCCATCAGTGAGTCCCGGGGGAACACCGGGGAGCTGTTTTTT. Amino acid sequence: CAISESRGNTGELFF. J is TRBJ2-2 and V is TRBV10-3; D is perhaps TRBD2 (5 bases). The CDR3 runs to 15 residues. Trimming left V 0 bases short and J 1 base short, with 6 bases between. The germline gives CDR1 ENHRY, CDR2 SYGVKD.

This clonotype was seen repeatedly, ten times or more. The chain joins TRBV6-5 to TRBJ2-2; D may match TRBD1 or TRBD2 (5 bases each). Germline V gene lookup returns CDR1 MNHEY and CDR2 SVGAGI. This CDR3 spans 14 amino acids. V dropped 0 bases and J dropped 6 bases, with 8 bases sitting between them. The CDR3 sequence is CASSYSTGPGELFF. CDR3 nucleotides: TGTGCCAGCAGTTACTCGACGGGGCCCGGGGAGCTGTTTTTT.

This clonotype showed up many times. V and J are TRBV6-5 and TRBJ2-7, with 7 bases identical to TRBD1. Germline loops: CDR1 MNHEY, CDR2 SVGAGI. After removal of 5 bases from V and 4 bases from J, the junction contained 5 bases not matched to a gene. This CDR3 spans 13 amino acids. CDR3 sequence: CASSRNRGYEQYV. DNA for the CDR3: TGTGCCAGCAGTAGGAACAGGGGTTACGAGCAGTACGTC.

The sample holds many counts of this clonotype. The chain carries TRBV9 and TRBJ1-1; D not resolved. CDR1 and CDR2 (germline): SGDLS, YYNGEE. V lost 0 bases and J lost 7, with 16 bases in between. The CDR3 runs to 15 residues. The CDR3 sequence: CASSVAPGKQREAFF. The CDR3 nucleotides read TGTGCCAGCAGCGTAGCTCCCGGGAAACAACGTGAAGCTTTCTTT.

This clonotype has just a few counts. V usage is TRBV30 and J usage is TRBJ2-1, with 13 positions matching TRBD2. The CDR3 contains 18 residues. Germline CDR1 and CDR2: GTSNPN and SVGIG (reference sequence). V was clipped by 3 bases and J by 4 bases; unmatched bases: 12. DNA for the CDR3: TGTGCCTGGAGCGAGTCGAGGACTAGCGGGGGAGCTTACAATGAGCAGTTCTTC. This codes for CAWSESRTSGGAYNEQFF.

This clonotype was seen ten or more times. V usage is TRBV12-3 or TRBV12-4 and J usage is TRBJ1-2; D may be TRBD1 (5 bases). The CDR3 loop spans 13 amino acids. Trimming removed 3 bases at V and 8 bases at J, with 13 bases between. CDR3 nucleotides: TGTGCCAGCAGTTTGCAAGGGGCCCTGGGCTACACCTTC. It codes for CASSLQGALGYTF.

In its sample, this clonotype was seen many times. The chain joins TRBV7-2 to TRBJ2-7; perhaps D is TRBD1 or TRBD2 (6 bases each). Trimming shortened V by 2 bases and J by 2 bases, and 13 bases separated the two germline ends. This CDR3 spans 15 amino acids. CDR1 SGHTA and CDR2 FQGNSA come from the germline V gene. The chain's CDR3 is CASSLWGAPTYEQYF. Written as DNA, the CDR3 is TGTGCCAGCAGCTTATGGGGGGCACCTACCTACGAGCAGTACTTC.

J is TRBJ2-3 and V is TRBV2; D remains ambiguous. The CDR3 runs 14 residues. Germline V gives CDR1 SNHLY, CDR2 FYNNEI. Trimming removed 7 bases from V and 6 bases from J, with 17 bases in between. The CDR3 is CASKKVVGVDTQYF. CDR3 in DNA: TGTGCCAGCAAGAAGGTCGTAGGCGTCGATACGCAGTATTTT.

The genes are TRBV19 and TRBJ1-5; D not resolved. This CDR3 region has 15 residues. Looked up from germline, CDR1 is LNHDA and CDR2 is SQIVND (reference sequence). The V end was cut by 7 bases, the J end by 2 bases, with 15 bases between. The DNA of the CDR3 is TGTGCCAGTAACCAAAAAGTTCGGGGCAATCAGCCCCAGCATTTT. This sequence encodes CASNQKVRGNQPQHF.

This chain joins TRBV18 and TRBJ1-1; D unresolved. Germline lookup yields CDR1 KGHSH and CDR2 LQKENI. This CDR3 has 13 amino acids. The germline V and J ends were trimmed by 2 bases and 6 bases, with 10 bases remaining between them. The CDR3 DNA reads TGTGCCAGCTCACCAGCCGGTGGAGCTGAAGCTTTCTTT. Translating it yields CASSPAGGAEAFF.

This clonotype came up a few times. The V call is TRBV28, the J call TRBJ2-3, with 8 bases aligning to TRBD2. This CDR3 is built from 15 residues. Losses at the gene ends were 1 base for V and 6 bases for J; bases not matched to a gene: 6. The germline CDR1 and CDR2 sequences are MDHEN and SYDVKM. This chain's CDR3 is CASSLFGGAWDTQYF. For the CDR3, the DNA is TGTGCCAGCAGTTTATTCGGGGGGGCCTGGGATACGCAGTATTTT.

This clonotype was found a few times. The chain combines TRBV7-2 with TRBJ1-2; D remains ambiguous. The V end lost 6 bases, the J end lost 1 base, and 15 bases lay between the germline ends. The CDR3 has 15 amino acids. The V gene's germline CDR1 is SGHTA and CDR2 FQGNSA. CDR3 protein: CASSFAGAVNYGYTF. Written as DNA, the CDR3 is TGTGCCAGCAGTTTCGCGGGTGCAGTTAACTATGGCTACACCTTC. The full variable domain, completed using reference TRBV7-2 and TRBJ1-2, is GAGVSQSPSNKVTEKGKDVELRCDPISGHTALYWYRQSLGQGLEFLIYFQGNSAPDKSGLPSDRFSAERTGGSVSTLTIQRTQQEDSAVYLCASSFAGAVNYGYTFGSGTRLTVV.

This clonotype was counted at least ten times. The chain combines TRBV27 with TRBJ2-6; D may be TRBD1 (6 bases). V lost 3 bases, J lost 4 bases, and 19 bases lay in between. The CDR3 totals 18 residues. Germline assignment: CDR1 MNHEY and CDR2 SMNVEV (reference sequence). CDR3 DNA: TGTGCCAGCAGTTTGACAGGCCCTCGGTCGGGAGGGGCCAACGTCCTGACTTTC. It codes for CASSLTGPRSGGANVLTF. The variable domain in full, completed from reference TRBV27 and TRBJ2-6, reads EAQVTQNPRYLITVTGKKLTVTCSQNMNHEYMSWYRQDPGLGLRQIYYSMNVEVTDKGDVPEGYKVSRKEKRNFPLILESPSPNQTSLYFCASSLTGPRSGGANVLTFGAGSRLTVL.